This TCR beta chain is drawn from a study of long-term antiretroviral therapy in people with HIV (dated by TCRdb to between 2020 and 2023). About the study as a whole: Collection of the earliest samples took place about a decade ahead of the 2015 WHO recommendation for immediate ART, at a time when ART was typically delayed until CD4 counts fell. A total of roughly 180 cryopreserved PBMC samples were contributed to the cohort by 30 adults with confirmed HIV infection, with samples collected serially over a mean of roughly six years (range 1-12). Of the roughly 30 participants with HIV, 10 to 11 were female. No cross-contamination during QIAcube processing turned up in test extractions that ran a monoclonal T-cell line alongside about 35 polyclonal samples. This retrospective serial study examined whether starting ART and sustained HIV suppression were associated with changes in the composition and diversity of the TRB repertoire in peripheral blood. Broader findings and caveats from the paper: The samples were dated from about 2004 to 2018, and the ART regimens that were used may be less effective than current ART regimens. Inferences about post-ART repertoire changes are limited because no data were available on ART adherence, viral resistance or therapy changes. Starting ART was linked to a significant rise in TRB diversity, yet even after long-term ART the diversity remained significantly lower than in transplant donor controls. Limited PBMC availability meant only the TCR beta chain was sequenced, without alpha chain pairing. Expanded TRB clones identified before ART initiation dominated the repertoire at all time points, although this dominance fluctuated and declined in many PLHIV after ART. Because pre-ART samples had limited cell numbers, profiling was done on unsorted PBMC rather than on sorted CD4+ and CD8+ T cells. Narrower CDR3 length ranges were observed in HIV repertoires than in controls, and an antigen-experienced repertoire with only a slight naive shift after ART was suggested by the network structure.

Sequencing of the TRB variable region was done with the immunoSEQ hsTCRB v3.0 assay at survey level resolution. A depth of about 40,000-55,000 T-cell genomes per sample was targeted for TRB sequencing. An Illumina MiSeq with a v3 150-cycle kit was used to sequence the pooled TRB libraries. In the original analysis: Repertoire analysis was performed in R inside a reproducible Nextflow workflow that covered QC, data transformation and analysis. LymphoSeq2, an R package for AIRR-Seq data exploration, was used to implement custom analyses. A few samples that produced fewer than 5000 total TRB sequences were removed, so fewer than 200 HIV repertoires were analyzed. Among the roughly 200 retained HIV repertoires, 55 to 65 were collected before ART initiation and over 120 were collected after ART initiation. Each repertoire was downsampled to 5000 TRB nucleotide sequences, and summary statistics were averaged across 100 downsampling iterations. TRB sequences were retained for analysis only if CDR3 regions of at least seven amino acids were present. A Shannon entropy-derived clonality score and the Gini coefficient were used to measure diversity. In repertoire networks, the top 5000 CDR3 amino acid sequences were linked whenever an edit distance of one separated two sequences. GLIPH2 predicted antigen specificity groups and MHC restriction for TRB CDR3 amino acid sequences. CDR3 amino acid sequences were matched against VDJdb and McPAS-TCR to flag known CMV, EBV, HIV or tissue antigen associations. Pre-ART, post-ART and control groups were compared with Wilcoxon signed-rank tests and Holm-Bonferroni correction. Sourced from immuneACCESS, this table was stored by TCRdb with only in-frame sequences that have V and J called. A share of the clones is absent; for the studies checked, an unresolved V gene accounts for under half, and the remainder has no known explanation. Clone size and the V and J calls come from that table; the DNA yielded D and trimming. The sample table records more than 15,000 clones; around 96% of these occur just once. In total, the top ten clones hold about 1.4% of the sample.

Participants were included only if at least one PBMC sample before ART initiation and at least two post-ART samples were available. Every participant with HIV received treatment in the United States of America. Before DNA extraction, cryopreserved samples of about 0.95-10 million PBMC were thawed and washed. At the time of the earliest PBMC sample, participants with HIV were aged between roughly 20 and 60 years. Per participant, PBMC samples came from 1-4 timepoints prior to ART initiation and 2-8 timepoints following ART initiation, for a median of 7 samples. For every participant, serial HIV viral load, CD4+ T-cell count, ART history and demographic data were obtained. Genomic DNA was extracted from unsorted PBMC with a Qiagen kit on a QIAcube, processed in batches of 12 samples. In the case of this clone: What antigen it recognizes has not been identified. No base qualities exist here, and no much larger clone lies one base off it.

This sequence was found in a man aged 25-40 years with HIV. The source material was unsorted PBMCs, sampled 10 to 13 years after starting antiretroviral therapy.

DNA sequence: TGTGCCAGCAGCGTAGATAAGCGGGGGGATACAGATACGCAGTATTTT. It codes for CASSVDKRGDTDTQYF. Recombination joined TRBV9 with TRBJ2-3, and TRBD2 matches 9 of the central bases. V trim: 0 bases; J trim: 3 bases; unmatched bases: 5. The germline V gene sets CDR1 to SGDLS and CDR2 to YYNGEE. The CDR3 runs 16 amino acids, cysteine and phenylalanine included. Of all the DNA, just the CDR3 is kept, 48 bases in frame from base 1.